A selection of T cell receptor beta chains follows, all from one sample in a study of blood T cell repertoires in COVID-19. The data were produced by immunoSEQ multiplex PCR, yet TCRdb's version contains in-frame clones alone and is incomplete. This repertoire shows approximately 200,000 clones, 65% to 85% found once; its top ten account for 6% to 8%. The material sequenced was PBMCs or T cells enriched from blood (not recorded which). The receptor set was obtained from a man aged 35-49 years who had recovered from COVID-19. CDR3s leave out the opening cysteine and the closing phenylalanine or tryptophan.

j_call v_call cdr3_aa
TRBJ1-6 TRBV10-3 AISRTDSYNSPLH
TRBJ1-2 TRBV28 ASSLPLGGAEGYT
TRBJ1-2 TRBV11-2 ASSLVRSGYGYT
TRBJ2-6 TRBV28 ASSSGGPGANVLT
TRBJ2-1 TRBV5-6 ASSLAQGAVNEQF
TRBJ1-1 TRBV10-3 AIGAGQVNTEAF
TRBJ2-1 TRBV9 ASSVLGLPYNEQF
TRBJ2-2 TRBV7-9 ASSPRPGQNTGELF
TRBJ2-7 TRBV5-1 ASSSIYEQY
TRBJ2-7 TRBV10-3 ATTMGGHYEQY
TRBJ1-6 TRBV3-1/TRBV3-2 ASSQDQAKYNSPLH
TRBJ1-5 TRBV4-1 ASSQDEAGIQPQH
TRBJ2-5 TRBV7-2 ASSQGGGEETQY
TRBJ2-7 TRBV7-9 ASSLRENGEQY
TRBJ2-7 TRBV10-3 AISGDRVAHEQY
TRBJ1-2 TRBV19 ASSIDPTGDYGYT
TRBJ1-5 TRBV30 AWSPPTGARGNQPQH
TRBJ2-1 TRBV11-2 ASSFSENNEQF
TRBJ1-5 TRBV2 ASRGLGDQPQH
TRBJ1-4 TRBV3-1/TRBV3-2 ASSPRTRDLGGKLF
TRBJ2-2 TRBV6-6 ASSYSRGPGELF
TRBJ2-5 TRBV10-2 ASSPNPTSGRKETQY
TRBJ2-2 TRBV4-1 ASSSLYTGELF
TRBJ2-1 TRBV5-1 ASSSTTGTGGDNEQF
TRBJ2-5 TRBV5-6 ASSPWGLEETQY
TRBJ1-1 TRBV7-3 ASSLLGGVDTEAF